This T cell receptor (beta chain) was obtained from a study of post-analysis software for immune sequencing data (dated by TCRdb to the mid-2010s). With respect to the entire study: Recorded disease courses included relapsing-remitting, secondary progressive and progressive-relapsing multiple sclerosis, with some patients lacking subtype annotation. The multiple sclerosis patient repertoires were compared with roughly twelve previously published healthy control repertoires from donors aged about 6 to 26 years. A subset of samples was prepared in parallel using single-end sample barcoding, then pooled and co-amplified after Illumina adapter ligation. The paper as a whole reports these results and caveats: The control group was slightly older than the multiple sclerosis patient group. Direct clustering with F measure revealed strong co-clustering of samples prepared in the same batch, which led to a batch-effect correction. Significantly lower normalized Chao1 diversity was found in multiple sclerosis patients than in controls, suggesting substantial peripheral T-cell clonal expansion. Roughly 5 TRBV segments, including TRBV5-6, TRBV5-1 and TRBV20-1, were significantly more frequent in patients than controls.

To demonstrate the VDJtools post-analysis software, TCR beta repertoires were profiled from the peripheral blood of 10 to 15 young patients with multiple sclerosis. The multiple sclerosis patients were children and adolescents between roughly 6 and 16 years of age. The germline V gene specifies MNHEY as CDR1 and SVGAGI as CDR2. From its cysteine to its phenylalanine, the CDR3 spans 14 amino acids. Only the CDR3 DNA is retained, 42 bases long and in frame from the first base. The trim is 6 bases for V and 8 bases for J, with a gap of 19 bases between the germline ends. The library relied on PCR. The sequencing machine was an Illumina HiSeq 2500. To reduce PCR and sequencing biases, unique molecular identifiers were incorporated into the TCR beta cDNA libraries. Every 1 to 10 million input T cells yielded about 500,000 cDNA molecules, meaning each molecule approximated one T cell. The patient libraries were prepared and sequenced using the same protocol as the earlier healthy control dataset. Within a given batch, samples were prepared together, multiplexed and sequenced on the same HiSeq lane. The authors' analysis ran thus. MIGEC was used to process the raw barcoded reads, and molecular identifier groups with only a single read were discarded before consensus assembly and CDR3 extraction. Clonotype tables were post-analysed with VDJtools, normalizing diversity by down-sampling all datasets to the smallest sample size. Repertoire overlap clustering matched CDR3 amino acid but not nucleotide sequences to correct batch-related cross-sample contamination. The public reads were reprocessed in TCRdb via fastp at Q25 and MiXCR, keeping in-frame beta chains. One record per CDR3 amino acid sequence lists the most common genes and DNA. TCRdb, not the authors, supplied the V and J calls. The sample includes 450,000 to 700,000 distinct CDR3 sequences, with 44% observed a single time. Over 1.5% of the sample comes from the top ten.

As regards this clonotype: Its antigen remains undetermined. Nothing much larger sits one base from this clone, and base qualities are not available.

The sequenced material came from blood. Rearrangement joined TRBV6-5 to TRBJ1-2; TRBD1 could be the D gene, as 5 bases match. The clonotype originates from a girl aged 5-17 years with multiple sclerosis. For the CDR3, the sequence is CASSHAPPPGGYTF. The nucleotide sequence reads as follows: TGTGCCAGCAGCCATGCCCCTCCCCCAGGGGGCTACACCTTC.